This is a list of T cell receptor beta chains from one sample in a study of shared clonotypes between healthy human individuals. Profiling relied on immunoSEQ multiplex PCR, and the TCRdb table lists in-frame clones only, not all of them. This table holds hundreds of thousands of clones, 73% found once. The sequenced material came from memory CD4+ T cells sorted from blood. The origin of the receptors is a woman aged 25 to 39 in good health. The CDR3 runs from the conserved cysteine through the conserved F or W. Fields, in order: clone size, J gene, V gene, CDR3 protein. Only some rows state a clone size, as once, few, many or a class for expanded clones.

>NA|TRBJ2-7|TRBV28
CASSGTGRSYEQYF
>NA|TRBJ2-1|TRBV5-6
CASSLAGAGTRQFF
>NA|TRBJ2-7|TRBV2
CASSESPSEFSYEQYF
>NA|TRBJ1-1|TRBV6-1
CASSEGPGQRFMNTEAFF
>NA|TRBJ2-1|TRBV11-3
CASSSSREVPYNEQFF
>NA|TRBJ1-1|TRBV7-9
CASSLSGLNTEAFF
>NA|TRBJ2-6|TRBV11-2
CASRRPSGANVLTF
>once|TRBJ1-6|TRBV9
CASSERDNPRNYSPLHF
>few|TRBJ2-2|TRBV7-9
CASSLGHGELFF
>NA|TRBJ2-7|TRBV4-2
CASSQDLLLAGGQDEQYF
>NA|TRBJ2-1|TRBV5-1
CASSLSSGAYNEQFF
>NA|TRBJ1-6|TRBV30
CAWQTGLLNSPLHF
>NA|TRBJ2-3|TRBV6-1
CASSDLGTSTDTQYF
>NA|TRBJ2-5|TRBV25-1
CASRGGWRETQYF
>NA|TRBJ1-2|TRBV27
CASSLSSDGSGYTF
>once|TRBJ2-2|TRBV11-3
CASSLETGQGNTGELFF
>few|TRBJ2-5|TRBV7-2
CASSLAVAAQETQYF
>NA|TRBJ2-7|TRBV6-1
CASSQQGPYEQYF
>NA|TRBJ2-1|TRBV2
CASIELAGNNEQFF
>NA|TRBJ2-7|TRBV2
CASSGESLQYF
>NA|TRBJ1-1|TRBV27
CASSPSLSRTEAFF